The following is a TCR beta chain sequence with its context. This sample is part of a study of blood T cell repertoires in COVID-19. TCRdb keeps only in-frame clones here, not all; method: immunoSEQ multiplex PCR. The sample has some 250,000 clones, about 86% seen once. Germline V CDR1 and CDR2: KGHDR, SFDVKD. The CDR3 covers 15 residues. V was cut by 3 bases and J by 5 bases, with 15 bases left in between. The chain combines TRBV24-1 with TRBJ1-2, with a tentative D call TRBD1 (5 bases). The sequenced sample consisted of peripheral blood. The clonotype originates from a man aged 40-55 years with active or convalescent COVID-19. The CDR3 reads CATSDASGNSYGYTF. The CDR3 DNA sequence: TGTGCCACCAGTGATGCCTCAGGGAATTCGTATGGCTACACCTTC.